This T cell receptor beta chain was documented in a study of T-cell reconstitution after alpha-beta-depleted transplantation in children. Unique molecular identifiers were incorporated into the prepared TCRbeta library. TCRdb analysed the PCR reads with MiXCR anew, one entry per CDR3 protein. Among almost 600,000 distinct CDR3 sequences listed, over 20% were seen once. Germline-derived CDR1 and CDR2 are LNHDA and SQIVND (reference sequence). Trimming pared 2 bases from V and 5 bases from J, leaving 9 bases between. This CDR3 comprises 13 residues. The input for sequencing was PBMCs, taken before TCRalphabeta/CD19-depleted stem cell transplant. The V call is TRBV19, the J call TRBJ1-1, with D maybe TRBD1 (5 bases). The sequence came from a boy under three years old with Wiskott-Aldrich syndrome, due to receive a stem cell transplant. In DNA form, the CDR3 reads TGTGCCAGTAGTATACTCCAGGGAACTGAAGCTTTCTTT. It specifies CASSILQGTEAFF.